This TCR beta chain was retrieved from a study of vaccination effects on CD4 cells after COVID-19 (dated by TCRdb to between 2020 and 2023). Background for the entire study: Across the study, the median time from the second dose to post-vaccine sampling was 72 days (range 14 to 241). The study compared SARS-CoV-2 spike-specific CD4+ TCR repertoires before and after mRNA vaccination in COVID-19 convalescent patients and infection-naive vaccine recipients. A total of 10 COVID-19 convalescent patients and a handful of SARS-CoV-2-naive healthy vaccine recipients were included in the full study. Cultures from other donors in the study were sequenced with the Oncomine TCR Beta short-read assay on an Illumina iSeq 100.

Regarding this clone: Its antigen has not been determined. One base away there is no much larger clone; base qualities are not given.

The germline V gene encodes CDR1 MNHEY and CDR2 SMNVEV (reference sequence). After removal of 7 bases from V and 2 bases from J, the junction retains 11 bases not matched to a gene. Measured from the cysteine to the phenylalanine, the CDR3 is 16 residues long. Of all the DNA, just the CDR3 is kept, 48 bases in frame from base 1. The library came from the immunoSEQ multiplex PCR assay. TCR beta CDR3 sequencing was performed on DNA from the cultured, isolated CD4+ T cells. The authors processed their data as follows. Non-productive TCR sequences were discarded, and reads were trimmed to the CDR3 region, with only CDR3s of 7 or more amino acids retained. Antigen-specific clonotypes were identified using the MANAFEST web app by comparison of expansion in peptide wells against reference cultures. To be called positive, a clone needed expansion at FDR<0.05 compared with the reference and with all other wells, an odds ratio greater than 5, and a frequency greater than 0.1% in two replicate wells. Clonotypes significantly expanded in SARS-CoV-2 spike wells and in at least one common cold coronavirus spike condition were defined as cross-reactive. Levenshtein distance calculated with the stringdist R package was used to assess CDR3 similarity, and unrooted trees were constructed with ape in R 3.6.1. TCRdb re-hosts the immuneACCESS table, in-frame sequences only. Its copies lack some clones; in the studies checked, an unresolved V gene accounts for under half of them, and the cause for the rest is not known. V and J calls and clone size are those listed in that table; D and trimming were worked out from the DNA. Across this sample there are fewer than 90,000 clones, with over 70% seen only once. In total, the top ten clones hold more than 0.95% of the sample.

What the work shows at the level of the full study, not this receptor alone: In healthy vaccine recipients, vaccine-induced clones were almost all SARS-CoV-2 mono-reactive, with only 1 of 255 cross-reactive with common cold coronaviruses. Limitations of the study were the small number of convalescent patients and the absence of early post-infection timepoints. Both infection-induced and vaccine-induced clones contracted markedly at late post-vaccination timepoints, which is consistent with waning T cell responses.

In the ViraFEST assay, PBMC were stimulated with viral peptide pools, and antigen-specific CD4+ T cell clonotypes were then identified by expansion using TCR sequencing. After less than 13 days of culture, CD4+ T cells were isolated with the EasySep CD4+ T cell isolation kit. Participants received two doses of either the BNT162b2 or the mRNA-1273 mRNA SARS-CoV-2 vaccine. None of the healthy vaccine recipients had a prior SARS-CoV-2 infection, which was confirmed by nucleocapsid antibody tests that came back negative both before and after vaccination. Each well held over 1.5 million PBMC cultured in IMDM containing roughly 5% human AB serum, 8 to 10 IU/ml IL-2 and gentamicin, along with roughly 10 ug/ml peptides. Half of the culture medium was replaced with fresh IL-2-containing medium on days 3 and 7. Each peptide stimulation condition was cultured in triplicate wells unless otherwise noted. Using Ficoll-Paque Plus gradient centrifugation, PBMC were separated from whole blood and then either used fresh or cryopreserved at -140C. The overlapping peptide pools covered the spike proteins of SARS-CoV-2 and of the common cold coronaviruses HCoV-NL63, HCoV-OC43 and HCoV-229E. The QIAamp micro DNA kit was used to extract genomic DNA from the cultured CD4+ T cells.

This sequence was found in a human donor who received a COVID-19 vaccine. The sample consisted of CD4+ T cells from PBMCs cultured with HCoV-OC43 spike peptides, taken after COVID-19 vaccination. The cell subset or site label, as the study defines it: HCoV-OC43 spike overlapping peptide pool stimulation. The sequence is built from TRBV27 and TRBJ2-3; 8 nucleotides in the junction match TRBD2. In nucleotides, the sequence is TGTGCCAGCACCCCCGAGTGGCGGGGGGCCACAGATACGCAGTATTTT. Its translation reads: CASTPEWRGATDTQYF.